This TCR beta chain came from a study of Graves' ophthalmopathy and Graves' hyperthyroidism. Study conclusions and caveats: Prediction of ophthalmopathy progression reached approximately 64% sensitivity and approximately 74% specificity. Appearing in blood as well were most expanded thyroid clonotypes above 0.001 frequency.

Amplifying from RNA transcripts, the study obtained TCR beta CDR3 regions. RT-PCR was first run with HTBI primers, then multiplex PCR in a second round. TCRdb itself ran the multiplex PCR reads through MiXCR, one entry per CDR3 protein. The data contain 350,000 to 400,000 distinct CDR3 sequences, approximately 20% of them singletons. The table lists this clonotype with many counts. Its matching antigen is unknown. Germline V gives CDR1 DFQATT, CDR2 SNEGSKA (reference sequence). The CDR3 length is 14 residues. V was clipped by 3 bases and J by 6 bases; unmatched bases: 8. Pregnancy or lactation, uncontrolled infections and other autoimmune diseases were grounds for excluding patients. Thyroid ultrasound, orbital computed tomography, TRAb, serum thyroxine and clinical symptoms formed the basis of diagnosis.

Sequencing was done on a sample of peripheral blood. This chain links TRBV20-1 with TRBJ2-7; TRBD2 matches at 10 bases. This receptor was taken from a woman between 18 and 30 years old with Graves' ophthalmopathy. DNA for the CDR3: TGCAGTGCTAGGGCCGGGACTAGCGCTTCCGAGCAGTACTTC. It is translated as CSARAGTSASEQYF.